One sample yielded the 17 T cell receptor beta chains listed below, sequenced in a study of blood T cell repertoires in COVID-19. Sequenced by immunoSEQ multiplex PCR; TCRdb stores in-frame clones only, minus some. Of 110,000 to 150,000 clones in the sample, approximately 84% were seen once. The sequenced material came from PBMCs or T cells enriched from blood (not recorded which). The receptors were gathered from a woman aged 18-30 years who had been exposed to COVID-19.

The chain links TRBV7-9 to TRBJ2-5; 10 bases align to TRBD2. The CDR3 spans 15 residues. Trimming cost V 5 bases and J 3 bases; bases outside gene matches: 6. In germline, CDR1 is SEHNR, CDR2 FQNEAQ (reference sequence). CDR3 loop: CASSDGGLAEETQYF. In DNA form, the CDR3 reads TGTGCCAGCAGCGATGGAGGACTAGCGGAAGAGACCCAGTACTTC. Supplemented by reference TRBV7-9 and TRBJ2-5, the full variable domain reads DTGVSQNPRHKITKRGQNVTFRCDPISEHNRLYWYRQTLGQGPEFLTYFQNEAQLEKSRLLSDRFSAERPKGSFSTLEIQRTEQGDSAMYLCASSDGGLAEETQYFGPGTRLLVL.

The rearrangement joins TRBV5-1 to TRBJ1-4, with 8 bases aligning to TRBD1. Germline assignment: CDR1 SGHRS and CDR2 YFSETQ. The CDR3 contains 14 residues. V shed 5 bases, J shed 4 bases, and the junction held 4 bases outside the gene matches. The DNA for the CDR3 is TGCGCCAGCAGTAACAGGGGGTATAATGAAAAACTGTTTTTT. This translates into CASSNRGYNEKLFF. Supplemented by reference TRBV5-1 and TRBJ1-4, the full variable domain reads KAGVTQTPRYLIKTRGQQVTLSCSPISGHRSVSWYQQTPGQGLQFLFEYFSETQRNKGNFPGRFSGRQFSNSRSEMNVSTLELGDSALYLCASSNRGYNEKLFFGSGTQLSVL.

The sample holds one count of this clone. The V and J genes are TRBV5-8 and TRBJ1-4; 8 nucleotides agree with TRBD1. The CDR3 extends over 15 amino acids. Trimming took 4 bases from V and 8 from J; bases not matched to a gene: 10. In germline, CDR1 is SGHTS, CDR2 YDEGEE. CDR3 sequence reads: CASSPSDRVGEKLFF. Written as DNA, the CDR3 is TGTGCCAGCAGCCCCTCGGACAGGGTCGGGGAAAAACTGTTTTTT. Full variable domain (missing parts from reference TRBV5-8 and TRBJ1-4): EAGVTQSPTHLIKTRGQQATLRCSPISGHTSVYWYQQALGLGLQFLLWYDEGEERNRGNFPPRFSGRQFPNYSSELNVNALELEDSALYLCASSPSDRVGEKLFFGSGTQLSVL.

V is TRBV30 and J is TRBJ1-2; D gene unclear. The CDR3 spans 14 residues. V lost 1 base and J 2 bases, leaving 11 bases between the germline ends. Germline V gives CDR1 GTSNPN, CDR2 SVGIG (reference sequence). CDR3 bases: TGTGCCTGGAGTGGGAGCCGACTGAACTATGGCTACACCTTC. Amino acid sequence: CAWSGSRLNYGYTF.

In DNA, the CDR3 is TGTGCCAGCAGCTTGGGGACTACAAAACTTTACGAGCAGTACTTC. Translating it yields CASSLGTTKLYEQYF. The V and J genes are TRBV3-1 (or the pseudogene TRBV3-2) and TRBJ2-7; 7 bases line up with TRBD2. CDR3 length: 15 amino acids. The trim removed 5 bases at V and 4 bases at J, leaving 11 bases unmatched. Germline V lookup: CDR1 LGHDT, CDR2 YNNKEL (reference sequence).

The V call is TRBV19, the J call TRBJ1-5; D is perhaps TRBD1 (5 bases). The CDR3 has 15 amino acids. Trimming took off 4 bases at V and 0 bases at J, with 10 bases between the two ends. The V gene's germline CDR1 is LNHDA and CDR2 SQIVND (reference sequence). CDR3: CASSTQGYSNQPQHF. CDR3 in DNA: TGTGCCAGTAGTACGCAGGGTTATAGCAATCAGCCCCAGCATTTT.

In this sample, this clone turned up once. The chain links TRBV5-1 to TRBJ2-2; 7 bases match TRBD1. V was pared by 9 bases and J by 3 bases, with 8 bases of the junction left unmatched. Germline CDR1 is SGHRS and CDR2 is YFSETQ. CDR3 length equals 14 residues. The DNA of the CDR3 is TGCGCCACCCAAAGGGGGCATGACACCGGGGAGCTGTTTTTT. Its translation: CATQRGHDTGELFF.

This clone has just one count. V is TRBV11-2 and J is TRBJ2-7; D gene unclear. CDR1 SGHAT and CDR2 FQNNGV come from the germline V gene. Trimming stripped 1 base from V and 5 bases from J, with 12 bases between. This CDR3 has 14 amino acids. The CDR3 loop is CASSLGLSVDEQYF. The CDR3 coding sequence is TGTGCCAGCAGCTTAGGTTTGTCGGTAGACGAGCAGTACTTC.

This chain links TRBV9 with TRBJ2-7; possible D gene TRBD2, 6 bases. Trimming left V 2 bases short and J 3 bases short, with 12 bases between. The CDR3 sequence is 14 residues long. Germline values: CDR1 SGDLS, CDR2 YYNGEE. The CDR3 reads CASSVGTAFYEQYF. CDR3 nucleotide sequence: TGTGCCAGCAGCGTCGGGACTGCCTTCTACGAGCAGTACTTC. Looking up the rest from reference TRBV9 and TRBJ2-7 gives the full variable domain: DSGVTQTPKHLITATGQRVTLRCSPRSGDLSVYWYQQSLDQGLQFLIQYYNGEERAKGNILERFSAQQFPDLHSELNLSSLELGDSALYFCASSVGTAFYEQYFGPGTRLTVT.

The chain carries TRBV3-1 (or the pseudogene TRBV3-2) and TRBJ1-1; no definite D call. CDR3 length: 13 amino acids. Germline V gene lookup returns CDR1 LGHDT and CDR2 YNNKEL (reference sequence). Between the trimmed V and J ends, which lost 3 bases and 7 bases, there was a span of 12 bases. The CDR3 region has the DNA TGTGCCAGCAGCCAGATGCTAGGCGGTGAAGCTTTCTTT. Its translation is CASSQMLGGEAFF.

CDR3 region: CASSVFDSRIETQYF. In DNA, the CDR3 is TGTGCCAGCAGCGTATTTGACTCGAGGATAGAGACCCAGTACTTC. The chain uses TRBV9 and TRBJ2-5, with D uncertain. V lost 1 base and J lost 4, with 14 bases in between. The V gene's germline CDR1 is SGDLS and CDR2 YYNGEE. This CDR3 spans 15 amino acids. The whole variable domain, remainder taken from reference TRBV9 and TRBJ2-5, is DSGVTQTPKHLITATGQRVTLRCSPRSGDLSVYWYQQSLDQGLQFLIQYYNGEERAKGNILERFSAQQFPDLHSELNLSSLELGDSALYFCASSVFDSRIETQYFGPGTRLLVL.

This clone was detected only a few times. This chain joins TRBV5-1 and TRBJ2-7, with 9 bases fitting TRBD2. The CDR3 consists of 16 residues. After removal of 6 bases from V and 4 bases from J, the junction contained 14 bases not matched to a gene. Germline CDR1 and CDR2: SGHRS and YFSETQ. In DNA form, the CDR3 reads TGCGCCAGCACCGATTCGTTACTAGCGGGTTCTTACGAGCAGTACTTC. Its protein product is CASTDSLLAGSYEQYF.

In nucleotides, the CDR3 is TGTGCCAGTACCATAAGGTACGTGACAGGGGGTAATCAGCCCCAGCATTTT. Translation gives CASTIRYVTGGNQPQHF. This chain joins TRBV19 and TRBJ1-5; 9 bases fit TRBD1. V was clipped by 7 bases and J by 4 bases; unmatched bases: 14. CDR1 and CDR2 (germline): LNHDA, SQIVND (reference sequence). This CDR3 contains 17 residues.

The gene calls are TRBV6-5 and TRBJ2-7, with 9 nucleotides matching TRBD1. The V and J ends lost 4 bases and 0 bases, in that order; junction bases with no gene match: 7. The CDR3 is 16 amino acids. CDR1 and CDR2 from the germline V gene are MNHEY and SVGAGI. The CDR3 DNA reads as TGTGCCAGCAGTTCTGGGACAGGGAGATACTCCTACGAGCAGTACTTC. Its protein product is CASSSGTGRYSYEQYF.

A remark on this clone: A much larger clonotype is one base distant, so this may be a read error. The gene calls are TRBV5-5 and TRBJ1-1; perhaps TRBD1 as D (5 bases). CDR1 is SGHKS, CDR2 YYEKEE, per germline (reference sequence). This CDR3 comprises 12 residues. Trimming took 2 bases from V and 5 from J, leaving 7 bases between them. CDR3 in amino acids: CASSLRGTEAFF. CDR3 DNA sequence: TGTGCCAGCAGCTTACGGGGGACTGAAGCTTTCTTT.

This chain joins TRBV6-5 and TRBJ2-3; 10 bases are a match to TRBD2. This CDR3 spans 15 amino acids. CDR1 MNHEY and CDR2 SVGAGI come from the germline V gene. J lost 2 bases, V lost 7 bases, and 6 bases had no gene match. Here the CDR3 reads CASTPTSGYTDTQYF. The CDR3 DNA is TGTGCCAGCACCCCGACTAGCGGGTACACAGATACGCAGTATTTT.

J is TRBJ2-1 and V is TRBV27; 7 bases are a match to TRBD2. The J segment lost 10 bases and the V segment lost 0 bases, leaving 3 bases of the junction unmatched. Germline CDR1 and CDR2: MNHEY and SMNVEV (reference sequence). The CDR3 is 13 residues long. CDR3 bases: TGTGCCAGCAGTTTATCGGGGGGGGAAGAGCAGTTCTTC. It translates to CASSLSGGEEQFF.